These 4 T cell receptor beta chains share one sample of origin, sequenced in a study of a mutant IDH1 vaccine in newly diagnosed glioma. The method was immunoSEQ multiplex PCR; TCRdb's version includes in-frame clones alone and lacks a portion of them. Of approximately 47,000 clones in the sample, 88% are singletons; the top ten hold more than 5.5%. These TCRs' antigens remain unknown. The time point is: week 35, safety follow-up. Alongside topical imiquimod, each dose of vaccine comprised 300 ug of mutant IDH1 20-mer peptide. This specimen consisted of PBMCs, obtained from a glioma patient whose treatment included an IDH1 peptide vaccine. All receptors derive from a woman aged 40 to 55 with glioma.

The J gene is TRBJ2-3, the V gene TRBV4-1; the D is unclear. The germline V and J ends were trimmed by 0 bases and 1 base, with 8 bases remaining between them. The length of the CDR3 is 15 residues. Germline CDR1 reads MGHRA; CDR2 reads YSYEKL. CDR3 nucleotide sequence: TGCGCCAGCAGCCAAGATCGGTGGGGCACAGATACGCAGTATTTT. It translates to CASSQDRWGTDTQYF.

V gene TRBV6-6 combines with J gene TRBJ2-3; 7 bases line up with TRBD2. J gave up 0 bases and V 6 bases, and 6 bases lay outside the gene matches. Germline V gives CDR1 MNHNY, CDR2 SVGAGI (reference sequence). This CDR3 is 15 amino acids long. The CDR3 loop is CASSREVTSTDTQYF. For the CDR3, the DNA is TGTGCCAGCAGCCGGGAGGTGACTAGCACAGATACGCAGTATTTT.

The chain employs TRBV19 and TRBJ2-1; 8 bases are shared with TRBD2. From germline, CDR1 is LNHDA and CDR2 SQIVND (reference sequence). The CDR3 is 15 amino acids. With 6 bases clipped from V and 9 bases from J, the junction kept 13 bases outside the gene matches. The CDR3, as DNA: TGTGCCAGTAGACGACTAGCGACAAAGGGGAGTGAGCAGTTCTTC. Its translation is CASRRLATKGSEQFF.

This chain joins TRBV2 and TRBJ2-5; 11 bases align to TRBD1. The CDR3 consists of 16 residues. The ends lost 4 bases at V and 5 bases at J; junction bases unmatched: 9. Germline values: CDR1 SNHLY, CDR2 FYNNEI. CDR3 nucleotide sequence: TGTGCCAGCAGTGTCCACGGACAGGGGGCTTGGGAGACCCAGTACTTC. Its protein product is CASSVHGQGAWETQYF.